Listed below are T cell receptor beta chains from one sample, sequenced in a study of read filtering for tumor transcriptome and immune sequencing. TCRdb independently ran MiXCR on the reads; one entry per CDR3 protein. This sample carries 60,000 or so distinct CDR3 sequences, roughly 20% of them seen once, and the ten largest clones take about 11%. Sequenced input: a population of CD138-negative cells sorted from bone marrow. The receptors derive from a donor older than 35 with multiple myeloma. Both conserved end residues are part of each CDR3. A D gene is named only where the DNA matches it firmly. Size tells how often a clone was seen (once, few, many) or the class of an expanded clone, and some rows leave it out.

D | size | J | V | CDR3 | DNA
. | many | TRBJ2-1 | TRBV7-9 | CASSSYPGGNEQFF | TGTGCCAGCAGCTCCTACCCGGGTGGGAATGAGCAGTTCTTC
. | . | TRBJ1-3 | TRBV29-1 | CSVRDNRCVGNTIYF | TGCAGCGTTCGGGACAACAGGTGCGTAGGAAACACCATATATTTT
. | many | TRBJ2-3 | TRBV3-1 | CASSQVRATTDTQYF | TGTGCCAGCAGCCAAGTTCGGGCTACCACAGATACGCAGTATTTT
TRBD2 | many | TRBJ2-5 | TRBV6-1 | CASSPGLAGGQETQYF | TGTGCCAGCAGCCCCGGACTAGCGGGGGGCCAAGAGACCCAGTACTTC
. | many | TRBJ2-3 | TRBV7-8 | CASSSEGNQDTQYF | TGTGCCAGCAGCTCTGAGGGGAATCAAGATACGCAGTATTTT
TRBD1 | many | TRBJ2-7 | TRBV7-9 | CASSIGTASSYEQYF | TGTGCCAGCAGCATTGGGACAGCGAGCTCCTACGAGCAGTACTTC
. | many | TRBJ2-3 | TRBV20-1 | CSASGMRRVSTDTQYF | TGCAGTGCTAGTGGCATGCGGCGGGTGAGCACAGATACGCAGTATTTT
. | many | TRBJ1-1 | TRBV7-2 | CASTSGGRNTEAFF | TGTGCCAGCACCTCCGGGGGCCGCAACACTGAAGCTTTCTTT
TRBD1 | . | TRBJ2-5 | TRBV19 | CASRGSRQETQYF | TGTGCCAGCAGGGGGAGTAGGCAAGAGACCCAGTACTTC
. | . | TRBJ2-6 | TRBV13 | CATIVERPGGGANVLTF | TGTGCGACCATCGTAGAAAGGCCCGGGGGTGGGGCCAACGTCCTGACTTTC
TRBD2 | many | TRBJ2-1 | TRBV6-4 | CASSSVAGGPYEQFF | TGTGCCAGCAGTTCCGTAGCGGGGGGGCCGTATGAGCAGTTCTTC
TRBD2 | medium-sized | TRBJ2-1 | TRBV10-3 | CAISPSGMGPYNEQFF | TGTGCCATCAGCCCAAGCGGGATGGGCCCCTACAATGAGCAGTTCTTC
TRBD1 | many | TRBJ2-3 | TRBV29-1 | CSVLVTGADTQYF | TGCAGCGTTTTAGTGACAGGGGCAGATACGCAGTATTTT
. | many | TRBJ1-1 | TRBV6-4 | CASSDSGDGNTEAFF | TGTGCCAGCAGTGATTCAGGGGATGGGAACACTGAAGCTTTCTTT
TRBD1 | many | TRBJ1-4 | TRBV5-1 | CASSLNRGQDEKLFF | TGCGCCAGCAGCCTGAACAGGGGGCAGGATGAAAAACTGTTTTTT
. | many | TRBJ2-7 | TRBV29-1 | CSVVPGGPGLRGAFYEQYF | TGCAGCGTTGTTCCTGGAGGGCCGGGACTCCGGGGCGCATTCTACGAGCAGTACTTC
. | many | TRBJ2-6 | TRBV2 | CASSQTGPFSGANVLTF | TGTGCCAGCAGTCAGACAGGTCCCTTCTCTGGGGCCAACGTCCTGACTTTC
TRBD2 | many | TRBJ2-5 | TRBV20-1 | CSASLGLASQETQYF | TGCAGTGCTAGTCTCGGACTAGCGTCCCAAGAGACCCAGTACTTC
TRBD1 | . | TRBJ1-1 | TRBV28 | CASSRQGVRRNTEALF | TGTGCCAGCAGTAGACAGGGGGTCCGAAGGAACACTGAAGCTCTCTTT
TRBD2 | many | TRBJ2-1 | TRBV3-1 | CASSFSGGDSYNEQFF | TGTGCCAGCAGCTTTAGCGGGGGAGACTCATACAATGAGCAGTTCTTC
. | many | TRBJ2-7 | TRBV20-1 | CSARDPLTYEQYF | TGCAGTGCTAGAGATCCACTAACCTACGAGCAGTACTTC
. | few | TRBJ1-1 | TRBV18 | CASSPFTLQSNTEAFF | TGTGCCAGCTCACCATTTACCCTCCAATCGAACACTGAAGCTTTCTTT
TRBD2 | many | TRBJ2-3 | TRBV13 | CASSPRGSGFITDTQYF | TGTGCCAGCAGCCCCCGGGGTAGCGGGTTTATCACAGATACGCAGTATTTT
. | many | TRBJ2-3 | TRBV29-1 | CSVGRLSTDTQYF | TGCAGCGTTGGGCGGCTTAGCACAGATACGCAGTATTTT